Each of the 28 T cell receptor beta chains below was sequenced from the same sample in a study of tissue T cells after allogeneic stem cell transplantation. TCRdb's copy holds only in-frame clones and misses some; the assay was immunoSEQ multiplex PCR. The table shows roughly 25,000 clones, with around 79% occurring only once. The starting material was tissue from the ileum, obtained at autopsy. The receptors were gathered from a female donor older than 55 with lung cancer.

The chain links TRBV11-2 to TRBJ1-2; no firm D call. The germline V and J ends were trimmed by 6 bases and 1 base, with 15 bases remaining between them. This CDR3 region has 15 residues. Germline V CDR1 and CDR2: SGHAT, FQNNGV. The CDR3 is CASRPPGRSNYGYTF. CDR3 DNA sequence: TGTGCCAGCAGGCCCCCCGGGCGGAGTAACTATGGCTACACCTTC.

The V gene is TRBV6-1, the J gene TRBJ1-2; the D is unclear. CDR3 length equals 13 residues. CDR1 is MNHNS and CDR2 is SASEGT in the germline V gene. Trimming stripped 1 base from V and 8 bases from J, with 11 bases between. CDR3 loop: CASSEGGLRGYTF. The CDR3 DNA is TGTGCCAGCAGTGAAGGAGGGCTTCGCGGCTACACCTTC.

The chain uses TRBV29-1 and TRBJ2-1, with TRBD2 matching over 8 bases. The CDR3 is 12 residues long. Trimming removed 6 bases from V and 12 bases from J; junction bases left unmatched: 10. Germline V gene sequence: CDR1 SQVTM, CDR2 ANQGSEA. The CDR3 loop is CSVGASRGGQFF. The CDR3 region has the DNA TGCAGCGTCGGTGCTTCCCGGGGGGGGCAGTTCTTC.

The chain has TRBV5-1 and TRBJ1-2, with 8 bases identical to TRBD1. This CDR3 has 16 residues. Germline CDR1 SGHRS, CDR2 YFSETQ. Unmatched junction bases numbered 8, after V lost 4 bases and J lost 0 bases. In DNA, the CDR3 is TGCGCCAGCAGCCCCGGGGACAGGACAGCTAACTATGGCTACACCTTC. Protein product: CASSPGDRTANYGYTF.

The chain employs TRBV12-3 or TRBV12-4 and TRBJ1-2; D is possibly TRBD1 (6 bases). CDR3 size: 13 residues. Trimming took off 6 bases at V and 3 bases at J, with 11 bases between the two ends. CDR3 DNA sequence: TGTGCCAGCAGGGGGGGACACGACTATGGCTACACCTTC. As protein: CASRGGHDYGYTF.

This sequence joins TRBV7-8 and TRBJ1-5; D not certain. Germline CDR1 and CDR2: SGHVS and FQNEAQ. Trimming removed 2 bases from V and 2 bases from J, with 13 bases in between. CDR3 size: 16 residues. CDR3 bases: TGTGCCAGCAGCTTAAGGAGGGTTACGGGCAATCAGCCCCAGCATTTT. The encoded protein is CASSLRRVTGNQPQHF.

The V call is TRBV9, the J call TRBJ2-7; D might be TRBD1 or TRBD2, each matching 6 bases. From germline, CDR1 is SGDLS and CDR2 YYNGEE. The CDR3 totals 13 residues. V dropped 4 bases and J dropped 6 bases, with 14 bases sitting between them. The CDR3 sequence: CASSWGARGEQYF. The CDR3 bases are TGTGCCAGCAGCTGGGGGGCCCGGGGCGAGCAGTACTTC.

V usage is TRBV5-1 and J usage is TRBJ1-2, with TRBD1 matching over 11 bases. This CDR3 has 14 amino acids. The junction had 4 bases not matched to a gene; V was cut back by 7 bases and J by 2 bases. CDR1 and CDR2 from the germline V gene are SGHRS and YFSETQ. CDR3 DNA: TGCGCCAGCTACGGGACAGGGGGAAACTATGGCTACACCTTC. Protein product: CASYGTGGNYGYTF.

The chain has TRBV28 and TRBJ2-7; a weak D match, TRBD1 (5 bases). Trimming took 1 base from V and 3 from J, leaving 13 bases between them. The length of the CDR3 is 15 residues. CDR1 is MDHEN, CDR2 SYDVKM, per germline. DNA for the CDR3: TGTGCCAGCAGTTTATTTCCAGGGCAGGACTACGAGCAGTACTTC. Translation gives CASSLFPGQDYEQYF.

The chain links TRBV11-2 to TRBJ2-1, with TRBD1 matching 7 bases. CDR3 length: 16 residues. V was clipped by 5 bases and J by 6 bases; unmatched bases: 13. The germline V gene has CDR1 SGHAT and CDR2 FQNNGV. CDR3 sequence (DNA): TGTGCCAGCAGCAACCGAGGACAGGCGCTCTTCAATGAGCAGTTCTTC. This encodes CASSNRGQALFNEQFF.

The chain recombines TRBV11-1 with TRBJ2-2; unclear D gene. Trimming took off 5 bases at V and 3 bases at J, with 13 bases between the two ends. This CDR3 has 15 amino acids. Germline-derived CDR1 and CDR2 are SGHAT and FQDESV (reference sequence). CDR3 amino acids: CASSRRQRDTGELFF. The CDR3 region has the DNA TGTGCCAGCAGCCGACGCCAACGGGACACCGGGGAGCTGTTTTTT.

The rearrangement links TRBV5-5 to TRBJ2-7; 8 nucleotides line up with TRBD2. The V segment lost 5 bases and the J segment 4 bases; nucleotides outside the gene matches: 11. CDR1 is SGHKS, CDR2 YYEKEE, per germline (reference sequence). This CDR3 region has 15 residues. The CDR3: CASSSSGSFGYEQYF. CDR3 in DNA: TGTGCCAGCAGTTCGAGCGGGAGTTTCGGGTACGAGCAGTACTTC.

This rearrangement joins TRBV12-5 to TRBJ2-2; D is unclear. Germline V lookup: CDR1 LGHNT, CDR2 FRNRAP. The CDR3 runs 16 residues. V lost 0 bases and J lost 8, with 16 bases in between. CDR3 in DNA: TGTGCTAGTGGTTTGGTAGATGGGATGGGCCCGGGGGAGCTGTTTTTT. Translating it yields CASGLVDGMGPGELFF.

The V gene is TRBV7-2, the J gene TRBJ1-2; TRBD1 matches at 7 bases. Germline V gene data show CDR1 as SGHTA and CDR2 as FQGNSA. V dropped 2 bases and J dropped 7; count of bases not matched to a gene: 13. The CDR3 is 16 amino acids. The CDR3 loop reads CASSLLLRTGVGGYTF. DNA of the CDR3: TGTGCCAGCAGCTTACTTCTCAGAACAGGGGTGGGTGGCTACACCTTC.

The CDR3 here is CASSPVGRGKFF. CDR3 DNA sequence: TGTGCCAGCAGCCCTGTGGGGCGGGGGAAGTTCTTC. The rearrangement joins TRBV12-3 or TRBV12-4 to TRBJ2-1, with 7 bases that match TRBD2. There are 12 residues in the CDR3. V lost 6 bases and J lost 14; bases outside the gene matches: 10.

This clone was counted once. This chain links TRBV5-4 with TRBJ2-3; 12 bases line up with TRBD2. The length of the CDR3 is 16 residues. Germline V gene lookup returns CDR1 SGHNT and CDR2 YYREEE (reference sequence). The ends lost 4 bases at V and 3 bases at J; junction bases unmatched: 6. CDR3 coding DNA: TGTGCCAGCAGCCTACTAGCGGGAGGTGGTACAGATACGCAGTATTTT. It translates to CASSLLAGGGTDTQYF.

The CDR3 reads CASRQAGGVRVEQYF. For the CDR3, the DNA is TGTGCCAGCAGGCAGGCGGGGGGGGTGAGGGTCGAGCAGTACTTC. The rearrangement joins TRBV7-2 to TRBJ2-7; 9 bases match TRBD2. This CDR3 spans 15 amino acids. V trimming: 6 bases; J trimming: 6 bases; junction bases outside the gene matches: 12. From germline, CDR1 is SGHTA and CDR2 FQGNSA.

The chain recombines TRBV4-1 with TRBJ2-7, with 7 bases lining up with TRBD2. The germline CDR1 and CDR2 sequences are MGHRA and YSYEKL. The CDR3 is made up of 15 amino acids. The ends lost 4 bases at V and 5 bases at J; junction bases unmatched: 11. CDR3 coding DNA: TGCGCCAGCAGCCTGCTCGGACTAGAGGGTAACGAGCAGTACTTC. Residues: CASSLLGLEGNEQYF.

This rearrangement joins TRBV18 to TRBJ1-3; D call uncertain. Germline V lookup: CDR1 KGHSH, CDR2 LQKENI. This CDR3 region has 16 residues. V was cut by 2 bases and J by 0 bases, with 11 bases left in between. The CDR3 DNA is TGTGCCAGCTCACCAGAGAGGGTTTCCTCTGGAAACACCATATATTTT. Translation: CASSPERVSSGNTIYF.

This clone was counted a single time. The chain has TRBV11-3 and TRBJ2-1; the D gene is possibly TRBD2 (5 bases). The length of the CDR3 is 15 residues. The V end lost 2 bases, the J end lost 2 bases, and 10 bases lay between the germline ends. Germline CDR1 is SGHNT and CDR2 is YENEEA. Here the CDR3 reads CASSLSGNTYNEQFF. The CDR3 DNA is TGTGCCAGCAGCTTATCGGGGAACACCTACAATGAGCAGTTCTTC.

This clone has a handful of counts. This rearrangement joins TRBV29-1 to TRBJ1-1; 8 nucleotides agree with TRBD1. After removal of 6 bases from V and 2 bases from J, the junction contained 8 bases not matched to a gene. This CDR3 comprises 14 residues. Germline CDR1 and CDR2: SQVTM and ANQGSEA. CDR3 DNA: TGCAGCGTCACTTTCGGACAGGGCAACACTGAAGCTTTCTTT. Translation: CSVTFGQGNTEAFF.

This clone was detected a few times. V is TRBV6-1 and J is TRBJ2-7, with 7 bases that match TRBD1. V dropped 2 bases and J dropped 5; count of bases not matched to a gene: 9. Germline CDR1 reads MNHNS; CDR2 reads SASEGT. This CDR3 has 15 amino acids. The CDR3 protein is CASSERRQGKDEQYF. The CDR3, as DNA: TGTGCCAGCAGTGAAAGGCGACAGGGAAAAGACGAGCAGTACTTC.

The CDR3 region is CASTHRGGKDTQYF. CDR3 DNA sequence: TGTGCCAGCACGCACAGGGGGGGGAAGGATACGCAGTATTTT. V and J are TRBV9 and TRBJ2-3; D perhaps matches TRBD1 (8 bases). The V end was cut by 6 bases, the J end by 6 bases, with 17 bases between. Germline V gene sequence: CDR1 SGDLS, CDR2 YYNGEE. The CDR3 extends over 14 amino acids.

The chain is built from TRBV23-1 and TRBJ2-1; weak D call: TRBD2 (5 bases). TRBV23-1 is reported as an ORF; its role is uncertain. Trimming removed 4 bases at V and 7 bases at J, with 26 bases between. This CDR3 comprises 18 residues. Here the CDR3 DNA reads TGCGCCAGCAGTCCACCCTTCCGAAAGCGGCACCGTTCGAATGAGCAGTTCTTC. Its protein is CASSPPFRKRHRSNEQFF.

V usage is TRBV2 and J usage is TRBJ1-1; 7 bases agree with TRBD1. CDR1 and CDR2 (germline): SNHLY, FYNNEI. Losses at the gene ends were 4 bases for V and 4 bases for J; bases not matched to a gene: 6. The CDR3 is made up of 14 amino acids. This chain's CDR3 is CASSAEGATTEAFF. Written as DNA, the CDR3 is TGTGCCAGCAGTGCAGAGGGGGCTACCACTGAAGCTTTCTTT.

The chain combines TRBV29-1 with TRBJ1-4; D might be TRBD1 (5 bases). V lost 0 bases and J 3 bases, leaving 8 bases between the germline ends. Germline V CDR1 and CDR2: SQVTM, ANQGSEA. The CDR3 runs 14 residues. The CDR3 DNA reads as TGCAGCGTTGAAGATCGGGGGGCTAATGAAAAACTGTTTTTT. Its protein is CSVEDRGANEKLFF.

V usage is TRBV4-1 and J usage is TRBJ2-6; 9 positions agree with TRBD1. J gave up 1 base and V 3 bases, and 10 bases lay outside the gene matches. CDR1 is MGHRA and CDR2 is YSYEKL in the germline V gene. The CDR3 covers 19 residues. The CDR3 DNA follows: TGCGCCAGCAGCCAGTTCACAGGGGGCGTAATGTCTGGGGCCAACGTCCTGACTTTC. This codes for CASSQFTGGVMSGANVLTF.

This sequence joins TRBV23-1 and TRBJ1-2; D is unclear. TRBV23-1 carries the ORF label, with uncertain function. The CDR3 extends over 15 amino acids. Trimming took 2 bases from V and 4 from J, leaving 14 bases between them. The CDR3 sequence is CASSQNRGGGYGYTF. CDR3 bases: TGCGCCAGCAGTCAAAACCGGGGAGGCGGCTATGGCTACACCTTC.